The 20 T cell receptor beta chains below all came from one sample that was sequenced in a study of T cell responses to AZD1222 COVID-19 vaccine (dated by TCRdb to 2020 to 2023). The time point label here, explained by the study, means: about 28 days (+/-7) after the second vaccine dose. The library relied on the immunoSEQ multiplex PCR assay. TCRdb's version of the immuneACCESS table is confined to in-frame rearrangements and falls short of the full clone set. An unresolved V gene accounts for under half of the shortfall where checked; the remainder is of unknown origin. The sample yields under 150,000 clones; 70% to 85% were counted once. The biggest ten clones account for about 29% of the sample. This specimen consisted of peripheral blood, obtained 28 days after the second AZD1222 dose. These receptors were taken from an adult who received the AZD1222 COVID-19 vaccine.

There are a few counts of this clone. This chain joins TRBV11-2 and TRBJ2-7; D perhaps matches TRBD1 (6 bases). Trimming cost V 6 bases and J 2 bases, with 11 bases left between them. The CDR3 has 13 residues. Germline V lookup: CDR1 SGHAT, CDR2 FQNNGV. The CDR3 reads CASSWTDAYEQYF. The CDR3 DNA follows: TGTGCCAGCAGTTGGACAGACGCCTACGAGCAGTACTTC.

The rearrangement joins TRBV5-6 to TRBJ1-4; TRBD1 matches at 7 bases. The CDR3 has 15 amino acids. Germline loops: CDR1 SGHDT, CDR2 YYEEEE. The V and J ends lost 5 bases and 7 bases, in that order; junction bases with no gene match: 11. The DNA of the CDR3 is TGTGCCAGCAGTTTCGGGGCAGGGGGGATTGAAAAACTGTTTTTT. Encoded protein: CASSFGAGGIEKLFF.

The genes are TRBV5-1 and TRBJ1-4; no reliable D call. CDR1 and CDR2 (germline): SGHRS, YFSETQ. CDR3 length equals 13 residues. V lost 5 bases and J 8 bases, leaving 13 bases between the germline ends. CDR3 region: CASSREVGEKLFF. The CDR3 DNA is TGCGCCAGCAGTCGGGAGGTGGGCGAAAAACTGTTTTTT.

The V gene is TRBV7-2, the J gene TRBJ1-5, with D perhaps matching TRBD1 (6 bases). This CDR3 is built from 16 residues. The germline V and J ends were trimmed by 3 bases and 1 base, with 13 bases remaining between them. Germline V gives CDR1 SGHTA, CDR2 FQGNSA. Here the CDR3 reads CASSFWGAGSNQPQHF. CDR3 coding DNA: TGTGCCAGCAGCTTCTGGGGGGCCGGGAGCAATCAGCCCCAGCATTTT.

CDR3 protein: CASSPGPGANTEAFF. CDR3 in DNA: TGCGCCAGCAGCCCAGGACCAGGGGCGAACACTGAAGCTTTCTTT. This rearrangement joins TRBV5-1 to TRBJ1-1; possible D gene TRBD1, 6 bases. Trimming shortened V by 4 bases and J by 1 base, and 14 bases separated the two germline ends. CDR1 SGHRS and CDR2 YFSETQ come from the germline V gene. The CDR3 runs to 15 residues.

The chain links TRBV19 to TRBJ1-1, with D maybe TRBD1 (6 bases). The CDR3 has 15 amino acids. V lost 7 bases and J 4 bases, leaving 19 bases between the germline ends. The V gene's germline CDR1 is LNHDA and CDR2 SQIVND (reference sequence). CDR3 DNA: TGTGCCAGTACTAGGACCGGGGGCGGGGGCACTGAAGCTTTCTTT. Translating gives CASTRTGGGGTEAFF. Drawing the rest from reference TRBV19 and TRBJ1-1, the complete variable domain is DGGITQSPKYLFRKEGQNVTLSCEQNLNHDAMYWYRQDPGQGLRLIYYSQIVNDFQKGDIAEGYSVSREKKESFPLTVTSAQKNPTAFYLCASTRTGGGGTEAFFGQGTRLTVV.

V and J are TRBV10-3 and TRBJ2-7, with D possibly being TRBD1 or TRBD2 (5 bases each). V was trimmed by 4 bases and J by 5 bases, leaving 21 bases between them. The CDR3 sequence is 16 residues long. The germline CDR1 and CDR2 sequences are ENHRY and SYGVKD. CDR3 amino acids: CAISARGSSGGHEQYF. The CDR3, as DNA: TGTGCCATCAGTGCTCGGGGCTCCAGCGGTGGCCACGAGCAGTACTTC.

V is TRBV3-1 (or the pseudogene TRBV3-2) and J is TRBJ2-2; D is tentatively TRBD1 or TRBD2 (6 bases each). The CDR3 spans 14 residues. Looked up from germline, CDR1 is LGHDT and CDR2 is YNNKEL (reference sequence). Trimming left V 8 bases short and J 6 bases short, with 16 bases between. The CDR3 coding sequence is TGTGCCAGCGGTCAAGGGGGGTACTCCGGGGAGCTGTTTTTT. Translation gives CASGQGGYSGELFF.

V gene TRBV18 combines with J gene TRBJ2-7; 7 bases are a match to TRBD2. Per germline, CDR1 KGHSH and CDR2 LQKENI. The CDR3 has 14 amino acids. J lost 0 bases, V lost 4 bases, and 3 bases had no gene match. The CDR3 sequence is CASSRGGSSYEQYF. The CDR3 nucleotides read TGTGCCAGCTCACGGGGGGGGAGCTCCTACGAGCAGTACTTC.

The J gene is TRBJ2-3, the V gene TRBV7-2; 9 bases line up with TRBD2. The CDR3 is 15 amino acids. The J segment lost 0 bases and the V segment lost 5 bases, leaving 3 bases of the junction unmatched. Germline CDR1 is SGHTA and CDR2 is FQGNSA. The CDR3 DNA sequence: TGTGCCAGCAGCGGGCGGGGGGGCAGCACAGATACGCAGTATTTT. Translating it yields CASSGRGGSTDTQYF. The full variable domain, with the rest looked up from reference TRBV7-2 and TRBJ2-3, is GAGVSQSPSNKVTEKGKDVELRCDPISGHTALYWYRQSLGQGLEFLIYFQGNSAPDKSGLPSDRFSAERTGGSVSTLTIQRTQQEDSAVYLCASSGRGGSTDTQYFGPGTRLTVL.

CDR3 bases: TGCGCCAGCAGTGTCATAAACACTGAAGCTTTCTTT. This encodes CASSVINTEAFF. This chain links TRBV10-2 with TRBJ1-1; D remains unclear. With 4 bases removed from V and 2 bases from J, the gap between germline ends came to 5 bases. Germline V lookup: CDR1 WSHSY, CDR2 SAAADI. The CDR3 is 12 amino acids.

Here the CDR3 reads CASADRGLQPQHF. The CDR3 region has the DNA TGTGCCAGCGCAGACAGGGGGCTTCAGCCCCAGCATTTT. The chain combines TRBV12-3 or TRBV12-4 with TRBJ1-5; 10 nucleotides agree with TRBD1. The V segment lost 8 bases and the J segment 6 bases; nucleotides outside the gene matches: 4. The CDR3 has 13 residues.

The CDR3 DNA reads TGCGCCAGCAGTCAATCTACCGGGAGCGGTGGAAGGCCCTCTGGGGCCAACGTCCTGACTTTC. Amino acids: CASSQSTGSGGRPSGANVLTF. The chain carries TRBV23-1 and TRBJ2-6; D is perhaps TRBD2 (6 bases). TRBV23-1 is an ORF for which the function is uncertain. The CDR3 length is 21 residues. V was clipped by 0 bases and J by 0 bases, with 21 bases between them.

The rearrangement joins TRBV9 to TRBJ2-1; D perhaps matches TRBD2 (6 bases). Germline assignment: CDR1 SGDLS and CDR2 YYNGEE. The CDR3 is 15 amino acids. The ends were cut back, 3 bases at V and 5 bases at J, with 15 bases in the middle. The CDR3 here is CASSDWLGGNNEQFF. For the CDR3, the DNA is TGTGCCAGCAGCGACTGGCTGGGAGGAAACAATGAGCAGTTCTTC.

The genes are TRBV19 and TRBJ2-1, with 10 bases aligning to TRBD2. Germline V CDR1 and CDR2: LNHDA, SQIVND (reference sequence). The CDR3 loop spans 14 amino acids. J was trimmed by 2 bases and V by 7 bases; bases with no gene match: 2. In DNA, the CDR3 is TGTGCCAGTAAGAGCGGGGGGGCCTACAATGAGCAGTTCTTC. This codes for CASKSGGAYNEQFF.

This clone turned up a few times. This rearrangement joins TRBV7-9 to TRBJ2-1; 14 nucleotides align to TRBD2. This CDR3 contains 16 residues. Per germline, CDR1 SEHNR and CDR2 FQNEAQ (reference sequence). Germline trimming cut 5 bases from V and 7 bases from J; bases unmatched to any gene: 7. The CDR3 DNA is TGTGCCAGCAGCGATAGACTAGCGGGGGGGACAAATGAGCAGTTCTTC. Translation: CASSDRLAGGTNEQFF.

The genes are TRBV9 and TRBJ2-6, with D possibly being TRBD1 (5 bases). Germline V gene lookup returns CDR1 SGDLS and CDR2 YYNGEE. This CDR3 is 16 amino acids long. V lost 2 bases and J 4 bases, leaving 13 bases between the germline ends. The CDR3 reads CASSVAIGVGANVLTF. CDR3 DNA sequence: TGTGCCAGCAGCGTGGCTATAGGGGTAGGGGCCAACGTCCTGACTTTC.

The chain carries TRBV29-1 and TRBJ1-4; weak D call: TRBD1 (6 bases). CDR1 and CDR2 from the germline V gene are SQVTM and ANQGSEA. The germline V and J ends were trimmed by 6 bases and 6 bases, with 11 bases remaining between them. This CDR3 is built from 12 residues. The CDR3 region is CSVTGPYEKLFF. The DNA for the CDR3 is TGCAGCGTGACAGGACCTTATGAAAAACTGTTTTTT.

The chain links TRBV3-1 (or the pseudogene TRBV3-2) to TRBJ1-2; D is possibly TRBD1 (6 bases). The CDR3 is 16 residues long. V was pared by 7 bases and J by 8 bases, with 26 bases between. CDR1 is LGHDT, CDR2 YNNKEL, per germline (reference sequence). CDR3: CASTVRDIRSSGGYTF. The CDR3 DNA sequence: TGTGCCAGCACCGTCCGGGACATTCGTAGTTCTGGCGGCTACACCTTC.

The CDR3 here is CASRTTNNSPLHF. The DNA for the CDR3 is TGTGCCAGCAGAACTACTAATAATTCACCCCTCCACTTT. The rearrangement joins TRBV6-5 to TRBJ1-6; D unclear. CDR3 length equals 13 residues. Trimming took off 6 bases at V and 5 bases at J, with 8 bases between the two ends. CDR1 is MNHEY, CDR2 SVGAGI, per germline.